A selection of T cell receptor beta chains follows, all from one sample in a study of technical replicates of blood from a handful of donors. Repertoires were generated with immunoSEQ multiplex PCR, while TCRdb's copy carries only in-frame clones and drops some. Here the sample spans roughly 79,000 clones, approximately 96% being singletons. Sequencing used T cells isolated from PBMCs. The origin of the receptors is a human donor in good health. CDR3s include the opening cysteine and the closing phenylalanine or tryptophan.

V: TRBV7-8; J: TRBJ1-4; CDR3: CASSLPTGQGMTNEKLFF
V: TRBV7-2; J: TRBJ2-3; CDR3: CASSLSGTTDTQYF
V: TRBV28; J: TRBJ1-2; CDR3: CASIKKGTGDYGYTF
V: TRBV18; J: TRBJ2-7; CDR3: CASSQTEGLGEQYF
V: TRBV7-2; J: TRBJ2-1; CDR3: CASSLQGAHHNEQFF
V: TRBV29-1; J: TRBJ1-2; CDR3: CSVDGQDSSYGYTF
V: TRBV7-6; J: TRBJ2-7; CDR3: CASSSLAGVYIYEQYF
V: TRBV12-5; J: TRBJ2-2; CDR3: CASALLRPTGELFF
V: TRBV11-2; J: TRBJ2-1; CDR3: CASSIYQGNEQFF
V: TRBV27; J: TRBJ1-5; CDR3: CASSRSKRYLQPQHF
V: TRBV12-5; J: TRBJ2-6; CDR3: CASGLERARDRDFSGANVLTF